The present entry profiles one T cell receptor beta chain with its context. Per germline, CDR1 LGHDT and CDR2 YNNKEL (reference sequence). This CDR3 comprises 15 residues. V dropped 4 bases and J dropped 5; count of bases not matched to a gene: 6. The assay was immunoSEQ multiplex PCR, and TCRdb's table has in-frame clones only and misses some. The sample lists about 190,000 clones, around 83% occurring once. The data belong to a study of blood T cell repertoires in COVID-19. The chain employs TRBV3-1 (or the pseudogene TRBV3-2) and TRBJ2-1, with 9 nucleotides matching TRBD1. Source material: peripheral blood. The sequence was collected from a middle-aged woman with acute or convalescent COVID-19. This CDR3 reads CASSLTGTGNNEQFF. CDR3 nucleotide sequence: TGTGCCAGCAGCCTCACCGGGACAGGGAACAATGAGCAGTTCTTC.